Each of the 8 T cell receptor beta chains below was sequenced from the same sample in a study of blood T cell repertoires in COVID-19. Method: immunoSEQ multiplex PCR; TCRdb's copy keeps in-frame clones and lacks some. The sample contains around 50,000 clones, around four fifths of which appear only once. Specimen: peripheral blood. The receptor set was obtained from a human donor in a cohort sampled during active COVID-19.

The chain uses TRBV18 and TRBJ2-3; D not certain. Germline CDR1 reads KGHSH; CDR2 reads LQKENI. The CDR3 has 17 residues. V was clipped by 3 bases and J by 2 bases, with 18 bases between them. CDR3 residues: CASSPPGWVTDTDTQYF. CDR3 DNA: TGTGCCAGCTCACCCCCCGGGTGGGTTACTGACACAGATACGCAGTATTTT.

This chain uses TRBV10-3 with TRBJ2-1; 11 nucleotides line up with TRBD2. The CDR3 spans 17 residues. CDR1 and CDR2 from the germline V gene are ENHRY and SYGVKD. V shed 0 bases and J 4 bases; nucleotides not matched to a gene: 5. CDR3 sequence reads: CAISESLLAGEYNEQFF. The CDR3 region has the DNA TGTGCCATCAGTGAGTCTTTACTAGCGGGGGAATACAATGAGCAGTTCTTC.

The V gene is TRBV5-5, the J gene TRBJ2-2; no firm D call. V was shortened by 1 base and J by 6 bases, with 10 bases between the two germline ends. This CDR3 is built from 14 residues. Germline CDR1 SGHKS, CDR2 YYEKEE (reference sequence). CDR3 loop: CASSLTFPPGELFF. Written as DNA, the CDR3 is TGTGCCAGCAGCTTGACTTTCCCACCCGGGGAGCTGTTTTTT.

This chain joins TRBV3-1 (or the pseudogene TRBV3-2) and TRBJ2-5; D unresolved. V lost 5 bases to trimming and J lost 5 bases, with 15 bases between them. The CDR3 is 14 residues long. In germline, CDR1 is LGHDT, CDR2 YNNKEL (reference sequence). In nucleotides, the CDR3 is TGTGCCAGCAGCGAGATGGTTGCGTGGGAGACCCAGTACTTC. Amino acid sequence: CASSEMVAWETQYF.

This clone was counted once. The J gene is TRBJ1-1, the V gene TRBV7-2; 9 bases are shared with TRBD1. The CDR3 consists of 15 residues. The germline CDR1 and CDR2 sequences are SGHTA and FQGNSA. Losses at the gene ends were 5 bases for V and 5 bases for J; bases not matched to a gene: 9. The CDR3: CASSPRTGDRTEAFF. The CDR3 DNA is TGTGCCAGCAGCCCGAGGACAGGGGATCGGACTGAAGCTTTCTTT.

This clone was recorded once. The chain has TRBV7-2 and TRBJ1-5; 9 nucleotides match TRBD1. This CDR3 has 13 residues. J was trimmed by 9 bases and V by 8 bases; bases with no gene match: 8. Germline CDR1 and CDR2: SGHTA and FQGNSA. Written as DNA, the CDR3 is TGTGCCAGCGGCACAGGGGGCGGATGGCCCCAGCATTTT. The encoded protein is CASGTGGGWPQHF. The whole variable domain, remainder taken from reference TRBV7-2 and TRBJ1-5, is GAGVSQSPSNKVTEKGKDVELRCDPISGHTALYWYRQSLGQGLEFLIYFQGNSAPDKSGLPSDRFSAERTGGSVSTLTIQRTQQEDSAVYLCASGTGGGWPQHFGDGTRLSIL.

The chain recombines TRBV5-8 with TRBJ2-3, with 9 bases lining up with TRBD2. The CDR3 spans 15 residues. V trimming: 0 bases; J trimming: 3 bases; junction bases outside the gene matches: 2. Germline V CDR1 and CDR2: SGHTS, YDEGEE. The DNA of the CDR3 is TGTGCCAGCAGCTTGGGACTAGCGGAGACAGATACGCAGTATTTT. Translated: CASSLGLAETDTQYF.

CDR3 protein: CASSQDRTRRTDTQYF. CDR3 DNA: TGTGCCAGCAGCCAAGACAGGACTAGGCGCACAGATACGCAGTATTTT. V is TRBV3-1 (or the pseudogene TRBV3-2) and J is TRBJ2-3; 7 nucleotides line up with TRBD2. The CDR3 covers 16 residues. V lost 0 bases, J lost 1 base, and 4 bases stayed unmatched. Germline values: CDR1 LGHDT, CDR2 YNNKEL (reference sequence).